A single sample is the source of the 9 T cell receptor beta chains below, sequenced in a study of blood T cell repertoires in COVID-19. TCRdb keeps only in-frame clones here, not all; method: immunoSEQ multiplex PCR. The sample carries under 250,000 clones, approximately 84% recorded once. Sequences were obtained from peripheral blood. All receptors derive from a woman aged 80 or over with acute or convalescent COVID-19.

The V gene is TRBV5-1, the J gene TRBJ2-2; 8 bases match TRBD2. The CDR3 is 18 residues long. Germline V lookup: CDR1 SGHRS, CDR2 YFSETQ. The V segment lost 0 bases and the J segment 2 bases; nucleotides outside the gene matches: 9. CDR3 nucleotides: TGCGCCAGCAGCTTGGGCTGGTCCCTAGCGGGTAACACCGGGGAGCTGTTTTTT. Protein sequence: CASSLGWSLAGNTGELFF. Supplemented by reference TRBV5-1 and TRBJ2-2, the full variable domain reads KAGVTQTPRYLIKTRGQQVTLSCSPISGHRSVSWYQQTPGQGLQFLFEYFSETQRNKGNFPGRFSGRQFSNSRSEMNVSTLELGDSALYLCASSLGWSLAGNTGELFFGEGSRLTVL.

Regarding this clone: The junction does not match germline at one end; this may be a read error. The chain recombines TRBV20-1 with TRBJ2-7; 7 bases are a match to TRBD1. Germline-derived CDR1 and CDR2 are DFQATT and SNEGSKA (reference sequence). The CDR3 loop spans 12 amino acids. The CDR3 region is CSASEGALGQNF. CDR3 nucleotide sequence: TGCAGTGCTAGTGAGGGGGCCCTGGGTCAAAACTTC.

The chain combines TRBV6-1 with TRBJ1-2, with TRBD1 matching over 7 bases. Losses at the gene ends were 0 bases for V and 8 bases for J; bases not matched to a gene: 3. Germline CDR1 MNHNS, CDR2 SASEGT. The CDR3 runs to 13 residues. The CDR3 coding sequence is TGTGCCAGCAGTGAAGCTAACAGGGGCGGCTACACCTTC. Its translation: CASSEANRGGYTF.

This chain uses TRBV11-2 with TRBJ2-3; 13 bases match TRBD2. CDR3 length: 17 residues. Trimming removed 3 bases from V and 0 bases from J; junction bases left unmatched: 3. The V gene's germline CDR1 is SGHAT and CDR2 FQNNGV. The CDR3 DNA sequence: TGTGCCAGCAGCTTGACTAGCGGGGGGCTTAGCACAGATACGCAGTATTTT. It encodes CASSLTSGGLSTDTQYF.

The chain recombines TRBV3-1 (or the pseudogene TRBV3-2) with TRBJ2-5, with D possibly matching TRBD2 (5 bases). CDR3 size: 13 residues. CDR1 LGHDT and CDR2 YNNKEL come from the germline V gene (reference sequence). V lost 6 bases and J 6 bases, leaving 14 bases between the germline ends. The DNA for the CDR3 is TGTGCCAGCAGAGAAGCGGCGATTAAGACCCAGTACTTC. As protein: CASREAAIKTQYF.

The genes are TRBV3-1 (or the pseudogene TRBV3-2) and TRBJ2-5, with D perhaps TRBD2 (5 bases). V was trimmed by 1 base and J by 6 bases, leaving 12 bases between them. This CDR3 comprises 14 residues. Germline CDR1 and CDR2: LGHDT and YNNKEL (reference sequence). The CDR3 region is CASSQGTLSQTQYF. CDR3 DNA: TGTGCCAGCAGCCAAGGGACTCTCTCCCAGACCCAGTACTTC.

V is TRBV5-1 and J is TRBJ2-1; the match to TRBD2 covers 8 bases. Looked up from germline, CDR1 is SGHRS and CDR2 is YFSETQ. The J segment lost 8 bases and the V segment lost 7 bases, leaving 11 bases of the junction unmatched. This CDR3 spans 14 amino acids. The CDR3 protein is CASQRGGSSDEQFF. CDR3 sequence (DNA): TGCGCCAGCCAACGGGGGGGCTCAAGCGATGAGCAGTTCTTC. Complete variable domain (other parts from reference TRBV5-1 and TRBJ2-1): KAGVTQTPRYLIKTRGQQVTLSCSPISGHRSVSWYQQTPGQGLQFLFEYFSETQRNKGNFPGRFSGRQFSNSRSEMNVSTLELGDSALYLCASQRGGSSDEQFFGPGTRLTVL.

V is TRBV30 and J is TRBJ2-7, with 14 bases that match TRBD2. V trimming: 4 bases; J trimming: 6 bases; junction bases outside the gene matches: 8. The CDR3 length is 15 residues. CDR1 GTSNPN and CDR2 SVGIG come from the germline V gene (reference sequence). This chain's CDR3 is CAWKGLAGAVGEQYF. CDR3 sequence (DNA): TGTGCCTGGAAGGGACTAGCGGGAGCAGTTGGCGAGCAGTACTTC.

The chain recombines TRBV4-1 with TRBJ1-4; 7 bases fit TRBD1. V lost 8 bases and J lost 4; bases outside the gene matches: 13. CDR1 and CDR2 (germline): MGHRA, YSYEKL. This CDR3 spans 16 amino acids. The CDR3 coding sequence is TGCGCCAGCCTACCGGGACAGAAAATGAGTAATGAAAAACTGTTTTTT. Its translation is CASLPGQKMSNEKLFF.